This TCR beta chain originates from a study of blood T cell repertoires in COVID-19. Enrolment of Seattle patients took place during active infection, and they were followed longitudinally. Profiling relied on immunoSEQ multiplex PCR, and the TCRdb table lists in-frame clones only, not all of them. The sample contains 150,000 to 200,000 clones, around 85% of which appear only once. Only one count was recorded for this clone. This TCR came from a person aged 70 to 79 with COVID-19, enrolled during active disease. Sequencing was done on a sample of peripheral blood.

The DNA of the CDR3 is TGTGCCACCCAACCCGAGATAAATCAGCCCCAGCATTTT. It is translated as CATQPEINQPQHF. J is TRBJ1-5 and V is TRBV24-1; D not certain. V was trimmed by 9 bases and J by 4 bases, leaving 12 bases between them. Germline values: CDR1 KGHDR, CDR2 SFDVKD. The CDR3 runs to 13 residues.